This is a list of T cell receptor beta chains from one sample in a study of blood T cell repertoires in COVID-19. The data were produced by immunoSEQ multiplex PCR, yet TCRdb's version contains in-frame clones alone and is incomplete. The sample includes around 340,000 clones, about 90% of them seen just once. Sample: PBMCs or T cells enriched from blood (not recorded which). Receptor source: a woman between 25 and 40 years old who had been exposed to COVID-19. Both conserved end residues are part of each CDR3. The D gene is left open where the match is weak. The listing skips clone size in some rows; elsewhere it reads once, few, many or a size class.

V gene: TRBV7-9; D gene: .; J gene: TRBJ2-7; clone size: .; CDR3 protein: CASSPAQLGVDYEQYF; CDR3 DNA: TGTGCCAGCAGCCCCGCCCAGCTAGGGGTTGACTACGAGCAGTACTTC
V gene: TRBV27; D gene: TRBD1; J gene: TRBJ1-2; clone size: once; CDR3 protein: CASRTGGAGPKGNYGYTF; CDR3 DNA: TGTGCCAGCAGGACAGGGGGCGCGGGTCCCAAGGGAAACTATGGCTACACCTTC
V gene: TRBV12-3/TRBV12-4; D gene: .; J gene: TRBJ1-1; clone size: .; CDR3 protein: CASRWTQNTEAFF; CDR3 DNA: TGTGCCAGCAGATGGACACAGAACACTGAAGCTTTCTTT
V gene: TRBV14; D gene: TRBD2; J gene: TRBJ2-5; clone size: once; CDR3 protein: CASSPPGGPYQETQYF; CDR3 DNA: TGTGCCAGCAGCCCCCCGGGGGGACCGTACCAAGAGACCCAGTACTTC
V gene: TRBV19; D gene: TRBD1; J gene: TRBJ1-2; clone size: .; CDR3 protein: CASSRQGGNGGYTF; CDR3 DNA: TGTGCCAGTAGCCGACAGGGGGGGAATGGTGGCTACACCTTC
V gene: TRBV14; D gene: TRBD2; J gene: TRBJ2-1; clone size: .; CDR3 protein: CASSQVSAGAPIHNEQFF; CDR3 DNA: TGTGCCAGCAGCCAAGTGTCAGCGGGAGCCCCAATTCACAATGAGCAGTTCTTC
V gene: TRBV7-8; D gene: .; J gene: TRBJ2-7; clone size: once; CDR3 protein: CASSLGPGTSSPYEQYF; CDR3 DNA: TGTGCCAGCAGCTTAGGCCCCGGGACATCTTCCCCCTACGAGCAGTACTTC
V gene: TRBV7-2; D gene: .; J gene: TRBJ1-5; clone size: .; CDR3 protein: CASSLLATHSNQPQHF; CDR3 DNA: TGTGCCAGCAGCTTATTGGCCACCCATAGCAATCAGCCCCAGCATTTT
V gene: TRBV7-3; D gene: TRBD2; J gene: TRBJ2-3; clone size: .; CDR3 protein: CASSGGLAGVDTQYF; CDR3 DNA: TGTGCCAGCAGCGGTGGACTAGCGGGAGTGGATACGCAGTATTTT
V gene: TRBV7-9; D gene: TRBD1; J gene: TRBJ1-3; clone size: few; CDR3 protein: CASSGDRAGNTIYF; CDR3 DNA: TGTGCCAGCAGCGGGGACAGGGCTGGAAACACCATATATTTT
V gene: TRBV19; D gene: TRBD1; J gene: TRBJ1-5; clone size: .; CDR3 protein: CASSRNGQGDQPQHF; CDR3 DNA: TGTGCCAGTAGTAGGAACGGACAGGGGGATCAGCCCCAGCATTTT